The text below deals with one TCR beta chain. Its binding antigen is unknown. No base qualities exist here, and no much larger clone lies one base off it. This record belongs to a study of blood T cell repertoires in COVID-19 (dated by TCRdb to 2018 to 2021). Regarding the research as a whole: Samples covering the acute and convalescent phases of COVID-19 were provided by collaborators in the United States, Italy and Spain. The prospective study material was composed of cDNA or gDNA derived from T cells, B-cell-depleted T cells, or PBMCs. The dataset comprised deeply sampled blood TCRbeta repertoires from subjects exposed to, actively infected with, or recovered from COVID-19. The repertoires were released in a freely available public database meant as a resource for research on the immune response to SARS-CoV-2. Samples were obtained from the ongoing ImmuneRACE study (first 160 participants) and from about 1,300 subjects provided by 6 global collaborators. Sample metadata almost always included a de-identified subject ID, COVID-19 status, age in years and sex. HLA class I and class II types, where available, came from metadata supplied by the sample provider rather than from assay-based typing.

Another Seattle source contributed samples from volunteer blood donors who had recovered from COVID-19. Whole blood was collected in K2EDTA tubes by collaborating institutions according to the institutions' own protocols. For TCRbeta analysis, collaborators shipped samples as frozen whole blood, isolated PBMCs, or DNA extracted from either of those sample types. The paper's findings and limits, for the study overall: Clinical and demographic metadata were provided uncurated, with the amount varying by source and participant.

TCRbeta CDR3 regions were amplified from genomic DNA using the immunoSEQ Assay, a bias-controlled multiplex PCR. The original pipeline was this. Within the assay, amplification of reference gene primers was used to estimate how many nucleated cells each sample contained. To quantify the absolute abundance of each unique TCRbeta CDR3 rearrangement, sequence reads were collapsed and filtered. Productive Simpson clonality was computed per sample as the square root of Simpson's diversity index over productive rearrangements. In its TCRdb copy, this immuneACCESS table keeps in-frame sequences only and misses some clones. Where compared with another copy, unresolved V genes explain less than half of these, and the others have no known cause. From that table come the V and J calls and clone size; the DNA was used to work out D and trimming. Here the sample has approximately 280,000 clones; about 86% occur a single time. Of the sample, 2.1% is held by the ten largest clones.

The CDR3 spans 18 residues, from the cysteine through the phenylalanine. Solely the CDR3 DNA is kept, with 54 bases framed from the first base. From a lookup of the germline V gene, CDR1 and CDR2 are MNHNS and SASEGT. Relative to germline, V is 2 bases shorter and J is 1 base shorter, with 18 bases between their ends. The chain couples TRBV6-1 to TRBJ1-3; TRBD1 is a weak D gene call, 5 bases matching. The receptor's source is a woman aged 25 to 39 who had recovered from COVID-19. Specimen: peripheral blood. The nucleotide sequence is given as TGTGCCAGCAGTGAATGGATGGAGGGGTGGGGGTCTGGAAACACCATATATTTT. Its translation is CASSEWMEGWGSGNTIYF.